This TCR beta chain was identified during a study of radiotherapy plus CTLA-4 blockade in lung cancer. Study-wide background: Of all patients, approximately 17% responded objectively and 30% to 35% showed disease control. Study observations and caveats: Expansion in blood of tumor-derived TCR clones was seen after radiotherapy plus ipilimumab. Reportedly, early blood T cell clone dynamics best predicted response, with interferon-beta.

Method: immunoSEQ multiplex PCR; TCRdb's copy keeps in-frame clones and lacks some. The table lists over 85,000 clones, about 86% of them singletons, with roughly 4.6% in the top ten. Those with chemo-refractory metastatic non-small-cell lung cancer were treated with focal radiation combined with CTLA-4 blockade using ipilimumab. This clone was found a few times. The target antigen is unknown. Trimming removed 7 bases from V and 3 bases from J, with 9 bases in between. The CDR3 loop spans 13 amino acids. The V gene's germline CDR1 is MNHEY and CDR2 SMNVEV (reference sequence). Sequencing was performed on peripheral blood, taken from a patient treated with radiotherapy plus ipilimumab. This TCR was recovered from a human donor with non-small cell lung cancer that progressed on radiotherapy plus ipilimumab. V and J are TRBV27 and TRBJ2-2; D possibly matches TRBD1 or TRBD2 (6 bases each). The CDR3 loop is CASKGGYTGELFF. CDR3 DNA: TGTGCCAGCAAAGGGGGGTACACCGGGGAGCTGTTTTTT.